The sequence of this T cell receptor (beta chain) was determined in a study of shared clonotypes between healthy human individuals. Germline V gene data show CDR1 as SGHTA and CDR2 as FQGTGA. This CDR3 region has 17 residues. V shed 1 base and J 0 bases; nucleotides not matched to a gene: 5. Data came from immunoSEQ multiplex PCR; TCRdb stores just in-frame clones and leaves some out. Of 2 million to 3 million clones listed, 93% are singletons. The J gene is TRBJ2-1, the V gene TRBV7-3; 8 nucleotides match TRBD2. This TCR was sampled from a man younger than 35 in good health. Some clones in this sample may be carry-over from other donors' samples. Sequencing was performed on naive CD4+ T cells from PBMCs. Subset: CD45RA+ positively selected. The CDR3: CASSLSQSGSSYNEQFF. CDR3 DNA sequence: TGTGCCAGCAGCTTAAGCCAAAGCGGGAGCTCCTACAATGAGCAGTTCTTC.